Below are 29 T cell receptor beta chains sequenced from a single sample in a study of blood T cell repertoires in COVID-19. The protocol was immunoSEQ multiplex PCR, while the TCRdb copy is restricted to in-frame clones and leaves out a portion. In the table there are tens of thousands of clones, about 86% of which are singletons. Material for sequencing was peripheral blood. The receptors here all came from a human donor with acute or convalescent COVID-19. The donor label of this sample is uncertain.

The gene calls are TRBV7-3 and TRBJ2-3; 11 bases are shared with TRBD2. The CDR3 contains 16 residues. Germline CDR1 is SGHTA and CDR2 is FQGTGA. The V segment lost 3 bases and the J segment 4 bases; nucleotides outside the gene matches: 6. In DNA, the CDR3 is TGTGCCAGCAGCTTTCTAGCGGGAGGCCCCTCAGATACGCAGTATTTT. Protein sequence: CASSFLAGGPSDTQYF.

The chain combines TRBV5-4 with TRBJ2-5; no firm D call. This CDR3 comprises 14 residues. V was clipped by 0 bases and J by 5 bases, with 11 bases between them. Germline V gene data show CDR1 as SGHNT and CDR2 as YYREEE (reference sequence). The CDR3 loop is CASSLERQSETQYF. As DNA, the CDR3 is TGTGCCAGCAGCTTGGAGCGCCAGTCTGAGACCCAGTACTTC.

V gene TRBV19 combines with J gene TRBJ1-3, with D unclear. This CDR3 is 16 amino acids long. Per germline, CDR1 LNHDA and CDR2 SQIVND (reference sequence). The V gene lost 8 bases and the J gene lost 0 bases, with 17 bases spanning the gap. The DNA of the CDR3 is TGTGCCAGTCGGCGAGACGGGGAACACTCTGGAAACACCATATATTTT. Translating it yields CASRRDGEHSGNTIYF.

The chain joins TRBV28 to TRBJ2-3; TRBD2 matches at 13 bases. J gave up 1 base and V 3 bases, and 13 bases lay outside the gene matches. Germline V gives CDR1 MDHEN, CDR2 SYDVKM. The CDR3 spans 20 residues. This CDR3 reads CASSLAGLAGVFLGTDTQYF. The CDR3, as DNA: TGTGCCAGCAGTTTGGCCGGACTAGCGGGGGTGTTTCTTGGCACAGATACGCAGTATTTT.

The chain has TRBV11-2 and TRBJ2-1, with D perhaps TRBD2 (6 bases). V was clipped by 6 bases and J by 9 bases, with 15 bases between them. Germline loops: CDR1 SGHAT, CDR2 FQNNGV. The CDR3 runs 13 residues. As DNA, the CDR3 is TGTGCCAGCAGAGGGAGGCCACCGGGTGAGCAGTTCTTC. This sequence encodes CASRGRPPGEQFF.

This clone was observed once. The V and J genes are TRBV9 and TRBJ2-1; TRBD1 matches at 7 bases. The CDR3 totals 14 residues. Per germline, CDR1 SGDLS and CDR2 YYNGEE. The trim removed 3 bases at V and 9 bases at J, leaving 9 bases unmatched. CDR3: CASSAIDRVGEQFF. CDR3 coding DNA: TGTGCCAGCAGCGCCATAGACAGGGTGGGTGAGCAGTTCTTC.

In its sample, this clone was seen a few times. The conserved phenylalanine or tryptophan is not found at the CDR3 terminus, so this likely reflects a read error. The DNA is left out, because the CDR3 cannot be placed on it with certainty; the CDR3 is given as TCRdb lists it. V and J are TRBV6-5 and TRBJ2-3; the tabulated D call, TRBD1, remains unverified against the DNA. Both ends counted, the CDR3 spans 13 residues. CDR1 and CDR2 (germline): MNHEY, SVGAGI. The CDR3 region is CASSSGQLGRKTL.

CDR3 DNA sequence: TGTGCCAGCAGCTCCCTCCCCGGGGAGCTGTTTTTT. As protein: CASSSLPGELFF. J is TRBJ2-2 and V is TRBV11-2; D gene uncertain. In germline, CDR1 is SGHAT, CDR2 FQNNGV. The V gene lost 4 bases and the J gene lost 6 bases, with 6 bases spanning the gap. The CDR3 spans 12 residues.

The rearrangement joins TRBV6-5 to TRBJ2-7; 11 bases align to TRBD2. Germline CDR1 and CDR2: MNHEY and SVGAGI. Germline trimming cut 6 bases from V and 2 bases from J; bases unmatched to any gene: 3. CDR3 size: 14 residues. CDR3 DNA: TGTGCCAGCAGCCTGGGACTAGCGGCCTACGAGCAGTACTTC. Translation: CASSLGLAAYEQYF.

This chain connects TRBV9 to TRBJ2-1; TRBD1 might be the D (6 bases). Trimming removed 4 bases from V and 4 bases from J, with 15 bases in between. The CDR3 has 15 amino acids. The germline CDR1 and CDR2 sequences are SGDLS and YYNGEE. The CDR3 DNA sequence: TGTGCCAGCAGCAATCCCGGGACACCGTACAATGAGCAGTTCTTC. As protein: CASSNPGTPYNEQFF.

The chain recombines TRBV24-1 with TRBJ1-2; possible D gene TRBD1, 6 bases. Between the trimmed V and J ends, which lost 7 bases and 7 bases, there was a span of 30 bases. This CDR3 contains 18 residues. CDR1 is KGHDR and CDR2 is SFDVKD in the germline V gene. CDR3 nucleotides: TGTGCCACCAGCCCTAAGCAAACAGGGTTCGGTATTTTCGGTGGCTACACCTTC. Translating gives CATSPKQTGFGIFGGYTF.

This clone was recorded once. V gene TRBV19 combines with J gene TRBJ2-3; perhaps TRBD2 as D (5 bases). Trimming pared 8 bases from V and 0 bases from J, leaving 12 bases between. CDR1 and CDR2 (germline): LNHDA, SQIVND (reference sequence). The CDR3 extends over 14 amino acids. CDR3 residues: CASEGLTSTDTQYF. The CDR3 bases are TGTGCCAGTGAGGGATTAACTAGCACAGATACGCAGTATTTT.

This clone came up once. This chain uses TRBV15 with TRBJ2-1; 7 bases fit TRBD2. Germline V lookup: CDR1 LNHNV, CDR2 YYDKDF (reference sequence). The ends lost 0 bases at V and 7 bases at J; junction bases unmatched: 6. CDR3 length equals 15 residues. CDR3 bases: TGTGCCACCAGCAGAGACGACGGGGGGTCTAATGAGCAGTTCTTC. It specifies CATSRDDGGSNEQFF.

This clone was seen just once. The chain uses TRBV10-1 and TRBJ2-3, with D hard to call. The germline V and J ends were trimmed by 2 bases and 4 bases, with 16 bases remaining between them. CDR3 length equals 16 residues. Per the germline V gene, CDR1 is WNHNN and CDR2 is SYGVQD (reference sequence). The CDR3 protein is CASSEMRLSKPDTQYF. The CDR3 DNA follows: TGCGCCAGCAGTGAGATGCGACTTTCAAAACCAGATACGCAGTATTTT.

This clone was counted a few times. V gene TRBV7-2 combines with J gene TRBJ1-2; TRBD1 is a possible D gene (5 bases). Deletions cut 4 bases from V and 8 bases from J, with 17 bases between. The germline V gene has CDR1 SGHTA and CDR2 FQGNSA. The CDR3 contains 14 residues. CDR3 in amino acids: CASSSSAGASGYTF. The CDR3 DNA is TGTGCCAGCAGCTCCTCTGCTGGGGCGTCGGGCTACACCTTC. The full variable domain, with the rest looked up from reference TRBV7-2 and TRBJ1-2, is GAGVSQSPSNKVTEKGKDVELRCDPISGHTALYWYRQSLGQGLEFLIYFQGNSAPDKSGLPSDRFSAERTGGSVSTLTIQRTQQEDSAVYLCASSSSAGASGYTFGSGTRLTVV.

The V and J genes are TRBV5-4 and TRBJ2-4, with 9 bases aligning to TRBD1. The CDR3 sequence is 17 residues long. Per the germline V gene, CDR1 is SGHNT and CDR2 is YYREEE (reference sequence). Unmatched junction bases numbered 11, after V lost 0 bases and J lost 7 bases. CDR3 in amino acids: CASSLAPTGTGLNIQYF. CDR3 coding DNA: TGTGCCAGCAGCTTGGCCCCGACCGGGACAGGGTTGAACATTCAGTACTTC.

The chain uses TRBV6-5 and TRBJ1-1, with unresolved D. The CDR3 contains 15 residues. Trimming shortened V by 0 bases and J by 1 base, and 9 bases separated the two germline ends. Germline assignment: CDR1 MNHEY and CDR2 SVGAGI. The CDR3 spells CASSYSSRSNTEAFF. DNA for the CDR3: TGTGCCAGCAGTTACTCGTCCAGGTCGAACACTGAAGCTTTCTTT.

This clone was observed a single time. The J gene is TRBJ2-7, the V gene TRBV28, with 9 bases fitting TRBD1. This CDR3 has 14 amino acids. V trimming: 6 bases; J trimming: 3 bases; junction bases outside the gene matches: 6. The germline V gene has CDR1 MDHEN and CDR2 SYDVKM. This CDR3 reads CASRPLGQGYEQYF. In nucleotides, the CDR3 is TGTGCCAGCAGACCTCTGGGACAGGGCTACGAGCAGTACTTC.

The gene calls are TRBV7-3 and TRBJ2-1, with 12 bases that match TRBD2. The length of the CDR3 is 16 residues. Per the germline V gene, CDR1 is SGHTA and CDR2 is FQGTGA. With 2 bases clipped from V and 3 bases from J, the junction kept 2 bases outside the gene matches. CDR3: CASSLATSGGYNEQFF. CDR3 in DNA: TGTGCCAGCAGCTTAGCGACTAGCGGGGGCTACAATGAGCAGTTCTTC.

This clone was observed once. This chain joins TRBV18 and TRBJ2-7; weak D call: TRBD1 (6 bases). The V gene's germline CDR1 is KGHSH and CDR2 LQKENI. The V end lost 11 bases, the J end lost 2 bases, and 13 bases lay between the germline ends. This CDR3 is built from 12 residues. CDR3 sequence: CAAGTRTYEQYF. CDR3 sequence (DNA): TGTGCCGCCGGGACAAGGACCTACGAGCAGTACTTC.

V and J are TRBV10-3 and TRBJ2-1; 8 bases agree with TRBD1. V gave up 7 bases and J gave up 8 bases; unmatched junction bases: 16. The CDR3 runs to 16 residues. Germline V lookup: CDR1 ENHRY, CDR2 SYGVKD. The CDR3 region has the DNA TGTGCCATCAAACGGACAGGGATAGGCCCGTGGGATGAGCAGTTCTTC. It translates to CAIKRTGIGPWDEQFF.

The chain employs TRBV5-5 and TRBJ2-7; TRBD1 is a possible D gene (6 bases). Looked up from germline, CDR1 is SGHKS and CDR2 is YYEKEE (reference sequence). The CDR3 is made up of 15 amino acids. V gave up 4 bases and J gave up 7 bases, with 21 bases separating them. CDR3 DNA: TGTGCCAGCAGCCATCTTTTGGGGGCAGAGGGGGAGCAGTACTTC. Translation: CASSHLLGAEGEQYF.

This chain uses TRBV14 with TRBJ1-6; 7 nucleotides agree with TRBD1. Germline CDR1 is SGHDN and CDR2 is FVKESK. V trimming: 5 bases; J trimming: 2 bases; junction bases outside the gene matches: 3. The CDR3 extends over 15 amino acids. The CDR3 sequence is CASSAQGAYNSPLHF. Here the CDR3 DNA reads TGTGCCAGCAGCGCCCAGGGGGCCTATAATTCACCCCTCCACTTT.

This chain links TRBV3-1 (or the pseudogene TRBV3-2) with TRBJ1-3; a weak D match, TRBD1 (5 bases). Germline-derived CDR1 and CDR2 are LGHDT and YNNKEL (reference sequence). The CDR3 runs to 16 residues. V was clipped by 5 bases and J by 0 bases, with 14 bases between them. The CDR3 loop is CASSARTFSSGNTIYF. In nucleotides, the CDR3 is TGTGCCAGCAGCGCGCGGACATTTAGCTCTGGAAACACCATATATTTT.

This chain links TRBV19 with TRBJ1-1, with TRBD1 as a possible D gene (5 bases). The length of the CDR3 is 17 residues. Germline CDR1 LNHDA, CDR2 SQIVND (reference sequence). Between the trimmed V and J ends, which lost 5 bases and 4 bases, there was a span of 23 bases. CDR3 in amino acids: CASSPLDGADRRTEAFF. In nucleotides, the CDR3 is TGTGCCAGTAGTCCGCTTGATGGGGCTGATCGGCGCACTGAAGCTTTCTTT.

The chain employs TRBV6-5 and TRBJ1-2, with a possible D match to TRBD1 (5 bases). Germline CDR1 is MNHEY and CDR2 is SVGAGI. This CDR3 comprises 12 residues. With 5 bases removed from V and 7 bases from J, the gap between germline ends came to 11 bases. The CDR3 sequence is CASSSQGGGYTF. CDR3 nucleotides: TGTGCCAGCAGTAGTCAGGGAGGTGGCTACACCTTC.

DNA for the CDR3: TGTGCCACCAGGGTGGAGGGGGCGGCTGGAAACACCATATATTTT. Its protein product is CATRVEGAAGNTIYF. The chain links TRBV15 to TRBJ1-3; the match to TRBD1 covers 7 bases. This CDR3 is built from 15 residues. The germline V gene encodes CDR1 LNHNV and CDR2 YYDKDF (reference sequence). With 6 bases clipped from V and 2 bases from J, the junction kept 7 bases outside the gene matches.

The chain recombines TRBV6-5 with TRBJ2-5; D is possibly TRBD2 (5 bases). Germline V gene sequence: CDR1 MNHEY, CDR2 SVGAGI. V lost 7 bases and J lost 1, with 10 bases in between. The CDR3 extends over 13 amino acids. The CDR3 here is CASKLLGQETQYF. CDR3 nucleotide sequence: TGTGCCAGCAAGCTACTAGGCCAAGAGACCCAGTACTTC.

The chain recombines TRBV5-1 with TRBJ2-7; D is perhaps TRBD2 (6 bases). The CDR3 spans 18 residues. Trimming removed 0 bases at V and 0 bases at J, with 19 bases between. Germline values: CDR1 SGHRS, CDR2 YFSETQ. The CDR3: CASSLGLVGLSSSYEQYF. CDR3 bases: TGCGCCAGCAGCTTGGGACTTGTGGGACTTTCTAGCTCCTACGAGCAGTACTTC. The variable domain in full, completed from reference TRBV5-1 and TRBJ2-7, reads KAGVTQTPRYLIKTRGQQVTLSCSPISGHRSVSWYQQTPGQGLQFLFEYFSETQRNKGNFPGRFSGRQFSNSRSEMNVSTLELGDSALYLCASSLGLVGLSSSYEQYFGPGTRLTVT.